The T cell receptor (beta chain) described here comes from a study of regulatory T cells in long-lasting Graves disease (dated by TCRdb to the early 2020s). A note on the overall study: Patients with newly diagnosed Graves' disease had been on antithyroid drugs for under 3 months. This study used TCR sequencing and RNA sequencing of peripheral blood to compare persistent Graves' disease patients against newly diagnosed Graves' disease patients. The study was conducted in China and was registered as a clinical trial. A total of some 35 samples underwent TCR sequencing, from around 13 patients with persistent Graves' disease and 20 patients with newly diagnosed Graves' disease. What the study reported, not specific to this receptor: Sequencing and analysis were limited to the TCR beta chain. Lower TCR Shannon entropy and fewer highly expanded clones were observed in persistent Graves' disease patients than in newly diagnosed patients, which suggested clonal expansion. The study examined only peripheral blood because the primary lesion, thyroid tissue, could not be accessed. The authors noted that the small sample size was a limitation that may lower accuracy. Persistent patients shared more public clonotypes among themselves (over 2,500) than newly diagnosed patients did (approximately 900).

Concerning this clonotype: There is no known antigen for this receptor. No base qualities exist here, and no much larger clone lies one base off it.

The sample's time point label, decoded: newly diagnosed GD, antithyroid drugs for less than 3 months. RNA was extracted from PBMCs in TRIzol for both TCR sequencing and RNA sequencing. Graves' disease was diagnosed according to American Thyroid Association guidelines. Patients for the study were recruited at an endocrinology department in Xi'an, China. From each patient, around 9.3 milliliters of peripheral blood was collected into an EDTA anticoagulant tube. Ficoll Paque Plus density gradient separation was used to isolate PBMCs, and no further T cell sorting was done. An Agilent 2100 Bioanalyzer and agarose gel were used to assess RNA quality, and a NanoDrop 2000 was used to measure RNA concentration. Libraries came from multiplex PCR. For sequencing, an Illumina HiSeq 4000 was employed. To build TCR beta libraries, CDR3 regions were amplified by Arm-PCR using iRepertoire HTBI primers. Gel purification was performed on PCR products prior to sequencing. Per the authors' processing: Gene usage analysis of CDR3 amino acid clonotypes relied on the 55 to 80 TRBV and 13 to 15 TRBJ segments identified across samples. COPE and FqMerger were used to merge the filtered high-quality paired reads into contigs. Contigs were aligned with BLAST to IMGT TRBV, TRBD and TRBJ reference genes, and CDR3 was defined per IMGT. Highly expanded clones were defined as clonotypes with a frequency above 0.1%. Repertoire diversity was measured by Shannon entropy, and V-J evenness by the Gini coefficient. Public clonotypes were defined as clonotypes shared by more than one individual. TCRdb redid the processing of the public reads, applying fastp at Q25 and MiXCR, and retained in-frame beta chains. Entries that share a CDR3 protein sequence are merged under the most common genes and DNA. The V and J calls come from TCRdb's annotation, not from the publication. This sample lists 350,000 to 550,000 distinct CDR3 sequences; 15% were detected once. The ten largest clones capture approximately 16% of the sample.

The sample also formed part of further work on T cells in Graves' hyperthyroidism and ophthalmopathy. That second publication adds: Stable Graves' hyperthyroidism was defined as the absence of progression to ophthalmopathy over 18 months of follow-up. Hyperthyroidism patients were newly diagnosed, had a disease duration of under 2 months, and were aged 18 to 65 years. Patients with uncontrolled infections, other autoimmune diseases, pregnancy or lactation were excluded. Diagnoses were based on clinical symptoms, serum thyroxine and TRAb, thyroid ultrasound and orbital computed tomography. The TCR CDR3 was subjected to a first round of RT-PCR using the HTBI primer set and the Qiagen OneStep RT-PCR kit. Most expanded thyroid clonotypes (frequency above 0.001) were also detected in blood, suggesting blood repertoires may reflect thyroid immune responses. In cross-validation, a model built on a 13 V-J signature told ophthalmopathy apart from stable hyperthyroidism with under 90% sensitivity and about 81% specificity, and in testing the same model reached 80%/75%. During validation, the model predicted progression to ophthalmopathy a median of approximately six months ahead of onset, with more than 55% sensitivity and roughly 72% specificity. A discovery cohort of about 96 patients, about 44 with Graves' ophthalmopathy and approximately 55 with stable Graves' hyperthyroidism, was used to find distinguishing TCR V-J signatures. Whether ophthalmopathy could be predicted prospectively was tested in an independent validation cohort made up of under 20 hyperthyroidism patients plus 17 patients who later progressed to ophthalmopathy. The approximately 97 discovery patients were randomly divided into training and test sets at a 7:3 ratio. In several Graves' hyperthyroidism patients, the study also compared T-cell repertoires from thyroid tissue with T-cell repertoires from blood. Following sampling, methimazole starting at 30 mg daily was given to hyperthyroidism patients, and high-dose intravenous methylprednisolone was given to ophthalmopathy patients. Libraries were constructed in a second round of multiplex PCR, after which size selection and purification were carried out. The libraries were sequenced on an Illumina HiSeq2000 using paired-end 100 bp reads. SOAPnuke was used to process the raw data, with reads discarded if the reads contained adapters or uncalled bases, had a mean Phred below 15, or lacked an exact constant-primer or identifier match. COPE v1.2.5 was used to merge the high-quality paired reads, and each unique nucleotide sequence was defined as a clonotype. Clonotypes were aligned to IMGT TRBV, TRBD and TRBJ reference segments using MiTCR v1.1. The analysis included only V-J combinations with a frequency above 0.0001, which together covered 99% to 99.2% of the repertoires. A TCS score was defined as the ratio of F50 (clonal expansion) to E x V (chaos), with BLOSUM62-based TCRdist applied between CDR3 peptides within each V-J. Welch's t-statistics and random forest reduced several hundred V-J features to 10 to 15, which were used in a naive Bayes classifier (R e1071). No statistical method was used to set the sample size in advance, and investigators knew the group allocation. According to the paper, TCR Vbeta CDR3 sequencing was carried out on more than 120 peripheral blood samples, which came from over 40 ophthalmopathy, about 75 hyperthyroidism and roughly 17 progressor patients.

The sample consisted of peripheral blood mononuclear cells (PBMCs), taken at new diagnosis, from a patient treated with antithyroid drugs. This receptor was identified in a woman in her 30s with Graves disease. Donor details come from another sample of the same person, matched by shared clones.

The encoded CDR3 is CASSSDANIQYF. Here is the DNA: TGTGCCAGCAGCTCGGACGCAAACATTCAGTACTTC. The sequence joins TRBV6-1 to TRBJ2-4, with the D gene not clear enough to name. From its cysteine to its phenylalanine, the CDR3 spans 12 amino acids. The kept DNA is CDR3 alone, 36 bases in frame from the first base. The trim is 6 bases for V and 6 bases for J, with a gap of 9 bases between the germline ends. In the germline V gene, CDR1 corresponds to MNHNS and CDR2 to SASEGT.